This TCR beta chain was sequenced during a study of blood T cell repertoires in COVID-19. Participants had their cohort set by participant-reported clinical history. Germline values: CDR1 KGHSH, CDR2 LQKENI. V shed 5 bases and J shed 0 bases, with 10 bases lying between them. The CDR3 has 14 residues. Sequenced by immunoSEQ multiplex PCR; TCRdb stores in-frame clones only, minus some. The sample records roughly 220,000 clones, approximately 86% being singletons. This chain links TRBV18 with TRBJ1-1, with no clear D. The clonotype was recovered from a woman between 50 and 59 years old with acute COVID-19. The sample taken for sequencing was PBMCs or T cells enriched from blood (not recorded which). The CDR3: CASSSQDLNTEAFF. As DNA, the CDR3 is TGTGCCAGCTCATCCCAGGACTTGAACACTGAAGCTTTCTTT.